A selection of T cell receptor beta chains follows, all from one sample in a study of OX40 agonist ivuxolimab in advanced cancers. TCRdb keeps only in-frame clones here, not all; method: immunoSEQ multiplex PCR. The table includes about 55,000 clones, around 80% detected once. Sequenced here: CD4+ or CD8+ T cells sorted from blood, sampled in a trial of the OX40 agonist ivuxolimab. The receptors derive from an adult with an advanced solid tumor such as melanoma, head and neck, liver or kidney cancer. Both conserved end residues are part of each CDR3. The order of the fields is D gene, J gene, V gene, clone size, CDR3 protein. A D gene is named only where the DNA matches it firmly. Some rows have no size entry. The others give once, few or many, or a class for an expanded clone.

D gene: -; J gene: TRBJ2-2; V gene: TRBV6-5; clone size: -; CDR3 protein: CASNPGDTGELFF
D gene: TRBD2; J gene: TRBJ2-3; V gene: TRBV6-1; clone size: -; CDR3 protein: CASTASGRDTQYF
D gene: -; J gene: TRBJ2-3; V gene: TRBV5-1; clone size: once; CDR3 protein: CASSSQPSTDTQYF
D gene: -; J gene: TRBJ1-3; V gene: TRBV6-5; clone size: -; CDR3 protein: CASSSTGYSGNTIYF
D gene: -; J gene: TRBJ1-5; V gene: TRBV19; clone size: once; CDR3 protein: CASRPMAGQRNQPQHF
D gene: -; J gene: TRBJ1-5; V gene: TRBV28; clone size: -; CDR3 protein: CASSLEYSNQPQHF
D gene: -; J gene: TRBJ2-7; V gene: TRBV10-3; clone size: -; CDR3 protein: CAARGNEVYEQYF
D gene: TRBD1; J gene: TRBJ1-3; V gene: TRBV7-2; clone size: -; CDR3 protein: CASSSRTGPNSGNTIYF
D gene: -; J gene: TRBJ2-3; V gene: TRBV10-3; clone size: -; CDR3 protein: CAISEGGPGDTQYF
D gene: -; J gene: TRBJ1-1; V gene: TRBV7-2; clone size: -; CDR3 protein: CASSQRPILNTEAFF
D gene: -; J gene: TRBJ2-5; V gene: TRBV15; clone size: -; CDR3 protein: CATSREMGRGETQYF
D gene: -; J gene: TRBJ1-2; V gene: TRBV2; clone size: -; CDR3 protein: CASRQTLLNYGYTF
D gene: TRBD1; J gene: TRBJ1-5; V gene: TRBV30; clone size: -; CDR3 protein: CAWSAQTGAGQPQHF
D gene: -; J gene: TRBJ1-5; V gene: TRBV19; clone size: -; CDR3 protein: CASGTVPGPQHF
D gene: -; J gene: TRBJ1-3; V gene: TRBV21-1; clone size: -; CDR3 protein: CASSRRGHRSGNTIYF
D gene: TRBD1; J gene: TRBJ1-3; V gene: TRBV6-5; clone size: medium-sized; CDR3 protein: CASSWGTGRSGNTIYF
D gene: TRBD1; J gene: TRBJ1-5; V gene: TRBV5-5; clone size: -; CDR3 protein: CASSLPGGDKPQHF
D gene: -; J gene: TRBJ2-7; V gene: TRBV6-5; clone size: -; CDR3 protein: CASSLQGGEQYF
D gene: -; J gene: TRBJ2-7; V gene: TRBV5-4; clone size: -; CDR3 protein: CASSNRLGGAGEQYF
D gene: TRBD1; J gene: TRBJ1-2; V gene: TRBV27; clone size: -; CDR3 protein: CASSIGTGTGYTF
D gene: -; J gene: TRBJ2-7; V gene: TRBV21-1; clone size: -; CDR3 protein: CASSNARTNEQYF
D gene: TRBD1; J gene: TRBJ2-1; V gene: TRBV7-3; clone size: -; CDR3 protein: CASSAQGGEQFF
D gene: TRBD1; J gene: TRBJ2-7; V gene: TRBV5-4; clone size: -; CDR3 protein: CASSAEPGQGVYEQYF
D gene: -; J gene: TRBJ1-1; V gene: TRBV11-1; clone size: -; CDR3 protein: CASSLNSLNTEAFF
D gene: TRBD1; J gene: TRBJ2-1; V gene: TRBV5-8; clone size: -; CDR3 protein: CASSVTGAPYNEQFF
D gene: -; J gene: TRBJ2-3; V gene: TRBV28; clone size: once; CDR3 protein: CASSRTDTQYF
D gene: TRBD2; J gene: TRBJ2-7; V gene: TRBV14; clone size: -; CDR3 protein: CASSLLAGVSYEQYF
D gene: -; J gene: TRBJ2-7; V gene: TRBV5-1; clone size: -; CDR3 protein: CASSSSTYEQYF
D gene: -; J gene: TRBJ1-5; V gene: TRBV10-2; clone size: few; CDR3 protein: CASSENRAHQPQHF
D gene: -; J gene: TRBJ2-2; V gene: TRBV18; clone size: -; CDR3 protein: CASSPRDTGELFF
D gene: TRBD2; J gene: TRBJ2-2; V gene: TRBV14; clone size: -; CDR3 protein: CASSPYGGATGELFF
D gene: -; J gene: TRBJ1-5; V gene: TRBV19; clone size: -; CDR3 protein: CASSIVQALGRGQPQHF
D gene: -; J gene: TRBJ2-3; V gene: TRBV27; clone size: -; CDR3 protein: CASSLSGAPSTDTQYF
D gene: -; J gene: TRBJ2-7; V gene: TRBV27; clone size: -; CDR3 protein: CASSLEGGSSYEQYF
D gene: TRBD1; J gene: TRBJ1-5; V gene: TRBV6-5; clone size: -; CDR3 protein: CASMRQGNQPQHF
D gene: TRBD1; J gene: TRBJ1-3; V gene: TRBV6-1; clone size: -; CDR3 protein: CASRDRGTSGNTIYF
D gene: -; J gene: TRBJ2-5; V gene: TRBV19; clone size: -; CDR3 protein: CASSALVLETQYF
D gene: TRBD2; J gene: TRBJ2-3; V gene: TRBV6-5; clone size: -; CDR3 protein: CASRRRGGSTDTQYF
D gene: TRBD1; J gene: TRBJ1-2; V gene: TRBV19; clone size: few; CDR3 protein: CASSMRTGEYRPSYTF
D gene: -; J gene: TRBJ2-6; V gene: TRBV7-3; clone size: -; CDR3 protein: CASSIQGTGANVLTF
D gene: TRBD2; J gene: TRBJ2-1; V gene: TRBV19; clone size: -; CDR3 protein: CASSTTSGRAIGNEQFF
D gene: TRBD1; J gene: TRBJ1-4; V gene: TRBV19; clone size: -; CDR3 protein: CASSIRTGAEKLFF
D gene: TRBD1; J gene: TRBJ1-4; V gene: TRBV28; clone size: -; CDR3 protein: CASSADRVGEKLFF